These 27 T cell receptor beta chains came from one sample sequenced in a study of blood T cell repertoires in COVID-19. Sequencing used immunoSEQ multiplex PCR; TCRdb keeps in-frame clones, though not all of them. The repertoire has around 130,000 clones, approximately 83% of them found once; the top ten carry about a sixth. Material: peripheral blood. The receptors were sampled from a woman aged 50 to 60 who had recovered from COVID-19.

This clone showed up just once. This sequence joins TRBV6-2 or TRBV6-3 and TRBJ1-1; D remains ambiguous. Per the germline V gene, CDR1 is MNHEY and CDR2 is SVGEGT. CDR3 length: 16 residues. The V end was cut by 2 bases, the J end by 0 bases, with 13 bases between. CDR3 in DNA: TGTGCCAGCAGTTACGAACGGGATTATATGAACACTGAAGCTTTCTTT. The encoded protein is CASSYERDYMNTEAFF.

The CDR3 nucleotides are TGTGCCTGGAGTATCTACGAACTTAACGAGCAGTACTTC. Translated: CAWSIYELNEQYF. This chain connects TRBV30 to TRBJ2-7; D remains unclear. Trimming stripped 2 bases from V and 5 bases from J, with 13 bases between. The length of the CDR3 is 13 residues. Germline loops: CDR1 GTSNPN, CDR2 SVGIG (reference sequence). Variable domain in full (rest from reference TRBV30 and TRBJ2-7): SQTIHQWPATLVQPVGSPLSLECTVEGTSNPNLYWYRQAAGRGLQLLFYSVGIGQISSEVPQNLSASRPQDRQFILSSKKLLLSDSGFYLCAWSIYELNEQYFGPGTRLTVT.

About this clone itself: One end of the junction varies from germline; a read error may be responsible. The rearrangement uses TRBV29-1 and TRBJ2-7, with 7 bases that match TRBD1. Per the germline V gene, CDR1 is SQVTM and CDR2 is ANQGSEA. The CDR3 runs to 16 residues. In DNA, the CDR3 is TGCAGCGTTAAAGAAGAGACAGGGAAAATTTACTACGAGCAGTACTTC. Translating gives CSVKEETGKIYYEQYF.

This clone appeared a few times. The chain couples TRBV2 to TRBJ1-1; 9 bases are shared with TRBD1. With 6 bases clipped from V and 4 bases from J, the junction kept 3 bases outside the gene matches. In germline, CDR1 is SNHLY, CDR2 FYNNEI. The CDR3 totals 13 residues. CDR3 protein: CASRKTGGTEAFF. CDR3 DNA sequence: TGTGCCAGCAGGAAGACAGGGGGCACTGAAGCTTTCTTT.

This chain connects TRBV11-2 to TRBJ1-1; possible D gene TRBD1, 6 bases. The germline V and J ends were trimmed by 5 bases and 11 bases, with 12 bases remaining between them. CDR1 and CDR2 (germline): SGHAT, FQNNGV. The CDR3 is 11 amino acids. CDR3 region: CASSTHRAAFF. DNA of the CDR3: TGTGCCAGCAGCACTCACAGGGCCGCTTTCTTT.

CDR3 coding DNA: TGTGCCACCCACAGGGGGCCCAACACTGAAGCTTTCTTT. This gives the protein CATHRGPNTEAFF. The chain links TRBV2 to TRBJ1-1; 9 nucleotides line up with TRBD1. V lost 10 bases to trimming and J lost 2 bases; unmatched junction nucleotides: 5. CDR3 length: 13 residues. Per germline, CDR1 SNHLY and CDR2 FYNNEI.

This rearrangement joins TRBV3-1 (or the pseudogene TRBV3-2) to TRBJ2-7, with D perhaps TRBD1 (6 bases). The CDR3 has 15 residues. The ends were cut back, 6 bases at V and 1 base at J, with 16 bases in the middle. Germline V gene lookup returns CDR1 LGHDT and CDR2 YNNKEL (reference sequence). The CDR3 coding sequence is TGTGCCAGCAGTAAGCTCTGGGACACGTCCTACGAGCAGTACTTC. Encoded protein: CASSKLWDTSYEQYF.

The chain couples TRBV13 to TRBJ2-7, with 11 bases fitting TRBD1. Germline CDR1 is PRHDT and CDR2 is FYEKMQ (reference sequence). The ends lost 4 bases at V and 3 bases at J; junction bases unmatched: 5. The CDR3 has 15 residues. The CDR3 loop reads CASSWPGQGVYEQYF. CDR3 bases: TGTGCCAGCAGCTGGCCGGGACAGGGGGTCTACGAGCAGTACTTC.

The chain employs TRBV11-1 and TRBJ2-3; perhaps TRBD1 as D (5 bases). The V and J ends lost 8 bases and 2 bases respectively, with 14 bases between them. The CDR3 covers 14 residues. The germline V gene encodes CDR1 SGHAT and CDR2 FQDESV (reference sequence). The DNA for the CDR3 is TGTGCCAGCCGCAGACAGCTCACCACAGATACGCAGTATTTT. The encoded protein is CASRRQLTTDTQYF.

This clone was counted once. The chain recombines TRBV5-4 with TRBJ2-7, with 9 bases aligning to TRBD1. The CDR3 has 14 amino acids. CDR1 and CDR2 (germline): SGHNT, YYREEE (reference sequence). J gave up 4 bases and V 7 bases, and 9 bases lay outside the gene matches. CDR3 nucleotide sequence: TGTGCCAGCTTGAACCGGGACAGGGAATACGAGCAGTACTTC. Translating gives CASLNRDREYEQYF.

The chain links TRBV4-1 to TRBJ1-1; D is uncertain. Germline V lookup: CDR1 MGHRA, CDR2 YSYEKL. This CDR3 is built from 15 residues. Trimming took 3 bases from V and 2 from J, leaving 13 bases between them. The CDR3 region is CASSQPRRGNTEAFF. The CDR3 DNA is TGCGCCAGCAGCCAGCCCCGACGGGGAAACACTGAAGCTTTCTTT.

The chain couples TRBV7-8 to TRBJ2-7; D perhaps matches TRBD1 (6 bases). The ends were cut back, 1 base at V and 3 bases at J, with 10 bases in the middle. Per the germline V gene, CDR1 is SGHVS and CDR2 is FQNEAQ. The CDR3 spans 14 residues. The CDR3 sequence is CASSLDRDNYEQYF. The CDR3 DNA is TGTGCCAGCAGCTTAGACCGGGACAACTACGAGCAGTACTTC. The entire variable domain, with the rest obtained from reference TRBV7-8 and TRBJ2-7, is as follows: GAGVSQSPRYKVAKRGQDVALRCDPISGHVSLFWYQQALGQGPEFLTYFQNEAQLDKSGLPSDRFFAERPEGSVSTLKIQRTQQEDSAVYLCASSLDRDNYEQYFGPGTRLTVT.

V and J are TRBV10-3 and TRBJ1-3; 8 bases align to TRBD1. Looked up from germline, CDR1 is ENHRY and CDR2 is SYGVKD. Losses at the gene ends were 6 bases for V and 1 base for J; bases not matched to a gene: 5. The CDR3 has 15 amino acids. CDR3 sequence (DNA): TGTGCCATCAGCGGGACAGGACGATCTGGAAACACCATATATTTT. This translates into CAISGTGRSGNTIYF.

The chain carries TRBV6-5 and TRBJ2-3; D gene unclear. V lost 6 bases and J 0 bases, leaving 10 bases between the germline ends. Looked up from germline, CDR1 is MNHEY and CDR2 is SVGAGI. The CDR3 totals 14 residues. CDR3 in amino acids: CASRKVASTDTQYF. CDR3 nucleotide sequence: TGTGCCAGCAGGAAGGTAGCTAGCACAGATACGCAGTATTTT.

The chain uses TRBV10-3 and TRBJ2-2; D is perhaps TRBD2 (6 bases). The CDR3 runs 13 residues. V lost 8 bases and J lost 6, with 13 bases in between. CDR1 and CDR2 (germline): ENHRY, SYGVKD. CDR3 coding DNA: TGTGCCATCGCTCCTACTAGCTCCGGGGAGCTGTTTTTT. Protein sequence: CAIAPTSSGELFF.

The genes are TRBV6-6 and TRBJ1-1, with 10 bases matching TRBD1. The germline gives CDR1 MNHNY, CDR2 SVGAGI (reference sequence). The V gene end was trimmed by 4 bases and the J gene end by 6 bases; junction bases not matched to a gene: 5. The length of the CDR3 is 14 residues. The CDR3 nucleotides read TGTGCCAGCAGTTTGGGACAGGGGTTCGCTGAAGCTTTCTTT. Translated: CASSLGQGFAEAFF.

The chain recombines TRBV5-6 with TRBJ1-3; weak D call: TRBD1 (5 bases). This CDR3 region has 17 residues. V was trimmed by 0 bases and J by 4 bases, leaving 17 bases between them. Germline values: CDR1 SGHDT, CDR2 YYEEEE. The chain's CDR3 is CASSLGSRQHLGNTIYF. Written as DNA, the CDR3 is TGTGCCAGCAGCTTGGGGTCGAGACAGCACTTAGGAAACACCATATATTTT.

This clone was observed a single time. CDR3 in DNA: TGTGCTAGTGGGTCCTCCGGGACAGGGGGCTCCTACGAGCAGTACTTC. Its translation is CASGSSGTGGSYEQYF. The chain joins TRBV12-5 to TRBJ2-7; TRBD1 matches 11 bases. This CDR3 is 16 amino acids long. Germline CDR1 is LGHNT and CDR2 is FRNRAP. Unmatched junction bases numbered 7, after V lost 6 bases and J lost 0 bases.

This clone was found once. The rearrangement links TRBV21-1 to TRBJ2-5; TRBD1 reflects the table's D call only, with no check against the DNA. TRBV21-1 is a pseudogene. CDR3 length: 15 residues. In DNA, the CDR3 is TGTGCCAGCAGCAAAAGCAGGGATCCCCAAGAGACCCAGTACTTC. This encodes CASSKSRDPQETQYF.

The chain has TRBV19 and TRBJ1-1; D unclear. The CDR3 spans 17 residues. Trimming stripped 5 bases from V and 2 bases from J, with 21 bases between. Germline CDR1 reads LNHDA; CDR2 reads SQIVND (reference sequence). Here the CDR3 reads CASSSTRGLYINTEAFF. The CDR3 bases are TGTGCCAGTAGTTCAACACGCGGGCTATATATCAACACTGAAGCTTTCTTT.

This clone has more than one count but fewer than ten. This chain links TRBV19 with TRBJ1-2, with 7 bases aligning to TRBD1. The CDR3 loop spans 15 amino acids. Per the germline V gene, CDR1 is LNHDA and CDR2 is SQIVND (reference sequence). J lost 5 bases, V lost 5 bases, and 11 bases had no gene match. For the CDR3, the DNA is TGTGCCAGTAGTGCCCCGGGACAGTTATCATATGGCTACACCTTC. This sequence encodes CASSAPGQLSYGYTF. Using reference TRBV19 and TRBJ1-2 for the parts outside the CDR3, the full variable domain is DGGITQSPKYLFRKEGQNVTLSCEQNLNHDAMYWYRQDPGQGLRLIYYSQIVNDFQKGDIAEGYSVSREKKESFPLTVTSAQKNPTAFYLCASSAPGQLSYGYTFGSGTRLTVV.

V gene TRBV7-2 combines with J gene TRBJ2-7; 7 bases fit TRBD1. V was pared by 1 base and J by 4 bases, with 10 bases of the junction left unmatched. Germline V lookup: CDR1 SGHTA, CDR2 FQGNSA. This CDR3 comprises 16 residues. CDR3 sequence: CASSLDGTASGYEQYF. The DNA for the CDR3 is TGTGCCAGCAGCTTAGATGGGACAGCATCGGGGTACGAGCAGTACTTC.

The chain couples TRBV12-3 or TRBV12-4 to TRBJ1-1, with D tentatively TRBD1 (5 bases). The length of the CDR3 is 13 residues. V lost 4 bases to trimming and J lost 1 base, with 7 bases between them. The CDR3 loop reads CASSSQGNTEAFF. In nucleotides, the CDR3 is TGTGCCAGCAGTTCTCAGGGGAACACTGAAGCTTTCTTT.

V is TRBV5-1 and J is TRBJ1-6; no reliable D call. The V and J ends lost 0 bases and 7 bases respectively, with 8 bases between them. The CDR3 is 14 amino acids. Germline CDR1 and CDR2: SGHRS and YFSETQ. The CDR3 loop reads CASSLAIQNSPLHF. The CDR3 bases are TGCGCCAGCAGCTTGGCCATTCAGAATTCACCCCTCCACTTT. The variable domain in full, with the rest retrieved from reference TRBV5-1 and TRBJ1-6, is KAGVTQTPRYLIKTRGQQVTLSCSPISGHRSVSWYQQTPGQGLQFLFEYFSETQRNKGNFPGRFSGRQFSNSRSEMNVSTLELGDSALYLCASSLAIQNSPLHFGNGTRLTVT.

The genes are TRBV7-9 and TRBJ2-3; D is unclear. CDR3 length equals 13 residues. Per the germline V gene, CDR1 is SEHNR and CDR2 is FQNEAQ (reference sequence). V gave up 4 bases and J gave up 3 bases, with 8 bases separating them. This CDR3 reads CASSWSETDTQYF. The CDR3 nucleotides read TGTGCCAGCAGCTGGTCGGAGACAGATACGCAGTATTTT.

The V call is TRBV19, the J call TRBJ2-5; the match to TRBD1 covers 7 bases. This CDR3 spans 14 amino acids. Looked up from germline, CDR1 is LNHDA and CDR2 is SQIVND (reference sequence). J gave up 0 bases and V 3 bases, and 1 base lay outside the gene matches. The CDR3 DNA follows: TGTGCCAGTAGTATCGACAGGGACCAAGAGACCCAGTACTTC. Its translation: CASSIDRDQETQYF.

The CDR3 loop reads CASSFEGTYNEQFF. CDR3 in DNA: TGTGCCAGCAGCTTCGAGGGTACCTACAATGAGCAGTTCTTC. The V gene is TRBV11-1, the J gene TRBJ2-1; D might be TRBD2 (5 bases). Trimming took 3 bases from V and 2 from J, leaving 8 bases between them. The CDR3 has 14 amino acids. The germline V gene encodes CDR1 SGHAT and CDR2 FQDESV (reference sequence).